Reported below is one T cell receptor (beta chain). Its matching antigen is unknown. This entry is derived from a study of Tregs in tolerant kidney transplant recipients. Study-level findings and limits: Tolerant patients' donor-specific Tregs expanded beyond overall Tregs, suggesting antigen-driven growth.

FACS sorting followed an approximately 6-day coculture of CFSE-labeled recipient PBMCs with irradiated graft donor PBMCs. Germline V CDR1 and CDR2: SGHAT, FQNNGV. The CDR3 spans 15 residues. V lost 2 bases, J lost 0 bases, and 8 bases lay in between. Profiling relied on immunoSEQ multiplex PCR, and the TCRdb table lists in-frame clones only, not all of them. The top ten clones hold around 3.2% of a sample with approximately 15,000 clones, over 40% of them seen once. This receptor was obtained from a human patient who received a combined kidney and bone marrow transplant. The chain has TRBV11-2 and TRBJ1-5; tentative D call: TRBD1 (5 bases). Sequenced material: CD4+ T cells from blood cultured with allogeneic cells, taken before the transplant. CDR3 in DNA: TGTGCCAGCAGCTTATGGGGGGATAGCAATCAGCCCCAGCATTTT. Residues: CASSLWGDSNQPQHF.